What follows is one T cell receptor (beta chain) and its context. The CDR3 has 10 amino acids. Trimming removed 2 bases at V and 11 bases at J, with 9 bases between. Germline loops: CDR1 SQVTM, CDR2 ANQGSEA. These data are taken from a study of T cells in Graves' hyperthyroidism and ophthalmopathy. The TCR beta CDR3 regions underwent amplification using RNA transcripts as the source. First-round RT-PCR of the TCR CDR3 relied on the HTBI primer set. Each CDR3 protein is one row after TCRdb ran MiXCR on the multiplex PCR reads. The table has fewer than 700,000 distinct CDR3 sequences, 16% seen once. Hyperthyroidism in the patients, aged 18 to 65, was newly diagnosed and under 2 months in duration. On the basis of clinical symptoms, serum thyroxine and TRAb, thyroid ultrasound and orbital computed tomography, diagnoses were made.

The specimen was blood. This sequence joins TRBV29-1 and TRBJ1-1; D might be TRBD1 (6 bases). The receptor was derived from a woman under 40 with Graves' hyperthyroidism. CDR3 bases: TGCAGCGTTGAACTGAGGGGGGCTTTCTTT. Translated, it gives CSVELRGAFF.